The T cell receptor (beta chain) described here comes from a study of CD8 T cells in ankylosing spondylitis. A remark on this clonotype: Its antigen is as yet unknown.

Trimming shortened V by 7 bases and J by 3 bases, and 16 bases separated the two germline ends. The CDR3 covers 14 residues. Germline loops: CDR1 MNHEY, CDR2 SMNVEV (reference sequence). As the method for making TCR beta libraries, quantitative 5'-RACE with molecular barcodes was used. TCRdb processed the 5' RACE reads anew with MiXCR; each CDR3 protein has one entry. The sample lists about 240,000 distinct CDR3 sequences; 7.5% to 9% were seen once. Whole-study results and caveats: Significant enrichment of disease-linked clones was reportedly seen in matched ankylosing spondylitis synovial fluid. Reactive arthritis synovial fluid and blood were previously reported to contain some motif variants.

The V gene is TRBV27, the J gene TRBJ2-7; D assignment may be TRBD1 or TRBD2 (5 bases each). What was sequenced was blood, either unsorted or a sorted T cell fraction (not recorded which). The TCR was taken from a male donor with ankylosing spondylitis or in good health (not recorded which). DNA for the CDR3: TGTGCCAGCATATCCCGGGACGAGCACTACGAGCAGTACTTC. This codes for CASISRDEHYEQYF.